This TCR beta chain was captured in a study of blood T cells in healthy people across ages. Study outcomes and limitations: When set beside aged donors, long-lived donors presented more naive CD4+ cells and higher diversity.

Germline V gene lookup returns CDR1 DFQATT and CDR2 SNEGSKA (reference sequence). The CDR3 runs 13 residues. V lost 5 bases, J lost 5 bases, and 14 bases lay in between. Together with a sample-barcoded 5' primer, a J-beta primer mix was included in a second PCR lasting roughly 7 to 11 cycles. Each cDNA molecule was tagged by a template-switch adaptor that had 12 random nucleotides. TCRdb used MiXCR to reprocess the 5' RACE reads, holding one entry per CDR3 protein. The sample lists hundreds of thousands of distinct CDR3 sequences, around 42% occurring once. A word on this clonotype: The antigen is unknown.

This sequence was found in a man aged 55 to 70 in good health. The rearrangement uses TRBV20-1 and TRBJ2-3; TRBD1 is a possible D gene (6 bases). Sequencing input: blood. The CDR3 DNA follows: TGCAGTGCTCCCGACCAGGGGATAGATACGCAGTATTTT. This codes for CSAPDQGIDTQYF.